These 10 T cell receptor beta chains came from one sample sequenced in a study of blood T cell repertoires in COVID-19. Produced via immunoSEQ multiplex PCR; TCRdb's table is partial and in-frame only. The sample lists about 160,000 clones, roughly 80% occurring once. Sequencing used peripheral blood. These receptors originate from a man aged 70-80 years with acute or convalescent COVID-19.

The sample holds a few counts of this clone. The chain carries TRBV11-2 and TRBJ2-5; 11 nucleotides match TRBD2. The J segment lost 2 bases and the V segment lost 3 bases, leaving 2 bases of the junction unmatched. Per germline, CDR1 SGHAT and CDR2 FQNNGV. This CDR3 region has 15 residues. CDR3 nucleotides: TGTGCCAGCAGCTTTCTAGCGGGAGGTCAAGAGACCCAGTACTTC. Protein: CASSFLAGGQETQYF.

The J gene is TRBJ1-2, the V gene TRBV23-1; 10 bases map to TRBD1. TRBV23-1 is labeled an ORF, and its function is uncertain. The V gene end was trimmed by 2 bases and the J gene end by 7 bases; junction bases not matched to a gene: 4. The CDR3 is 14 amino acids. In DNA form, the CDR3 reads TGCGCCAGCAGTCAAACAGACAGGGGGCCTGGCTACACCTTC. This translates into CASSQTDRGPGYTF.

The chain carries TRBV12-5 and TRBJ2-1, with 13 bases matching TRBD2. Trimming at V came to 6 bases and at J to 9 bases, leaving 5 bases not matched to a gene. This CDR3 region has 14 residues. Germline V gene sequence: CDR1 LGHNT, CDR2 FRNRAP. CDR3 amino acids: CASGPGLAGAEQFF. CDR3 DNA: TGTGCTAGTGGCCCCGGACTAGCGGGAGCTGAGCAGTTCTTC.

This clone was observed a handful of times. The chain couples TRBV11-2 to TRBJ2-5; 9 bases match TRBD1. This CDR3 region has 16 residues. From germline, CDR1 is SGHAT and CDR2 FQNNGV. The V segment lost 4 bases and the J segment 1 base; nucleotides outside the gene matches: 7. The CDR3 DNA sequence: TGTGCCAGCAGCTCGCCGGGACAGGGAGGCCAAGAGACCCAGTACTTC. It is translated as CASSSPGQGGQETQYF.

The J gene is TRBJ2-3, the V gene TRBV2; no reliable D call. Germline-derived CDR1 and CDR2 are SNHLY and FYNNEI. Trimming shortened V by 6 bases and J by 5 bases, and 9 bases separated the two germline ends. The CDR3 contains 12 residues. As DNA, the CDR3 is TGTGCCAGCAGCCTACAGAGAGATACGCAGTATTTT. Its translation: CASSLQRDTQYF.

The rearrangement uses TRBV28 and TRBJ2-5, with 13 bases that match TRBD2. Germline CDR1 is MDHEN and CDR2 is SYDVKM. J gave up 5 bases and V 5 bases, and 20 bases lay outside the gene matches. The CDR3 spans 20 residues. CDR3 protein: CASSTQLLRLAGGRSETQYF. The CDR3 DNA follows: TGTGCCAGCAGTACCCAGCTCCTTAGACTAGCGGGAGGAAGGTCGGAGACCCAGTACTTC.

V usage is TRBV27 and J usage is TRBJ1-6; TRBD1 matches at 9 bases. Germline V gene data show CDR1 as MNHEY and CDR2 as SMNVEV (reference sequence). This CDR3 has 14 residues. Losses at the gene ends were 5 bases for V and 10 bases for J; bases not matched to a gene: 6. CDR3 coding DNA: TGTGCCAGCAGTCTCCGGGACAGGGAATCACCCCTCCACTTT. Its translation is CASSLRDRESPLHF.

The chain recombines TRBV7-8 with TRBJ2-5; 7 bases are shared with TRBD1. Germline V lookup: CDR1 SGHVS, CDR2 FQNEAQ. V trimming: 5 bases; J trimming: 3 bases; junction bases outside the gene matches: 3. This CDR3 contains 13 residues. This chain's CDR3 is CASSGQVEETQYF. Written as DNA, the CDR3 is TGTGCCAGCAGCGGACAGGTCGAAGAGACCCAGTACTTC.

In DNA form, the CDR3 reads TGTGCCATCAGTGAGCCGGGACTAGCGGGAGGCAATGAGCAGTTCTTC. This sequence encodes CAISEPGLAGGNEQFF. The V gene is TRBV10-3, the J gene TRBJ2-1; TRBD2 aligns across 15 bases. CDR3 length equals 16 residues. Trimming at V came to 2 bases and at J to 6 bases, leaving 2 bases not matched to a gene. Germline V gene data show CDR1 as ENHRY and CDR2 as SYGVKD.

This clone was observed a single time. This rearrangement joins TRBV5-6 to TRBJ2-7, with 7 positions matching TRBD1. V was clipped by 4 bases and J by 0 bases; unmatched bases: 7. CDR1 is SGHDT, CDR2 YYEEEE, per germline. The CDR3 is made up of 15 amino acids. CDR3 protein: CASSPRTGSSYEQYF. The CDR3 nucleotides read TGTGCCAGCAGCCCACGGACAGGTAGCTCCTACGAGCAGTACTTC. Combining the CDR3 with reference TRBV5-6 and TRBJ2-7 gives the whole variable domain DAGVTQSPTHLIKTRGQQVTLRCSPKSGHDTVSWYQQALGQGPQFIFQYYEEEERQRGNFPDRFSGHQFPNYSSELNVNALLLGDSALYLCASSPRTGSSYEQYFGPGTRLTVT.